One and the same sample provided the 21 T cell receptor beta chains below, sequenced in a study of T-cell memory formation after mild COVID-19. Via MiXCR, TCRdb re-called the 5' RACE reads, giving one row per CDR3 protein. The sample shows just under 150,000 distinct CDR3 sequences, 19% of them seen only once. The specimen sequenced was PBMCs or a T cell subset sorted from them (not recorded which). The receptors derive from an adult woman who had mild COVID-19 (a few samples of this study predate the infection). Cell type and time point are not known.

CDR3 nucleotides: TGTGCCAGCAGCTTAGGACTAGGCGGCGATGAGCAGTTCTTC. Translating it yields CASSLGLGGDEQFF. The rearrangement joins TRBV7-3 to TRBJ2-1, with 7 nucleotides matching TRBD2. Germline values: CDR1 SGHTA, CDR2 FQGTGA. V shed 2 bases, J shed 8 bases, and the junction held 6 bases outside the gene matches. The CDR3 has 14 amino acids.

This clonotype was seen a few times. DNA of the CDR3: TGTGCCAGCTCACGGGACACGGGGACTGAAGCTTTCTTT. Protein sequence: CASSRDTGTEAFF. The rearrangement joins TRBV18 to TRBJ1-1; weak D call: TRBD1 (6 bases). The CDR3 has 13 amino acids. Germline CDR1 and CDR2: KGHSH and LQKENI. Deletions cut 4 bases from V and 5 bases from J, with 11 bases between.

The V and J genes are TRBV7-9 and TRBJ2-5; perhaps TRBD1 as D (6 bases). The germline V gene encodes CDR1 SEHNR and CDR2 FQNEAQ (reference sequence). This CDR3 comprises 13 residues. Trimming removed 6 bases at V and 4 bases at J, with 12 bases between. CDR3 amino acids: CASSFRGVETQYF. The DNA of the CDR3 is TGTGCCAGCAGTTTCAGGGGTGTAGAGACCCAGTACTTC.

The chain links TRBV29-1 to TRBJ2-1; 9 positions match TRBD1. Germline lookup yields CDR1 SQVTM and CDR2 ANQGSEA. CDR3 length: 15 residues. Trimming removed 1 base from V and 7 bases from J; junction bases left unmatched: 8. The CDR3 sequence is CSVEGGPGQGNEQFF. The CDR3 DNA is TGCAGCGTTGAAGGGGGCCCGGGACAGGGAAATGAGCAGTTCTTC.

J is TRBJ2-7 and V is TRBV12-3 or TRBV12-4; D perhaps matches TRBD2 (7 bases). This CDR3 is 15 amino acids long. Between the trimmed V and J ends, which lost 3 bases and 0 bases, there was a span of 12 bases. CDR3: CASSFGRGASYEQYF. For the CDR3, the DNA is TGTGCCAGCAGTTTCGGACGGGGGGCCTCCTACGAGCAGTACTTC.

The rearrangement joins TRBV7-2 to TRBJ1-4, with D possibly TRBD1 on 5 matching bases. Germline V gene sequence: CDR1 SGHTA, CDR2 FQGNSA. There are 15 residues in the CDR3. Deletions cut 5 bases from V and 8 bases from J, with 18 bases between. The CDR3 region has the DNA TGTGCCAGCAGCCGTTCGGGGGGGATCCAAGAAAAACTGTTTTTT. Amino acid sequence: CASSRSGGIQEKLFF.

The chain couples TRBV5-1 to TRBJ2-7; a possible D gene is TRBD1 (6 bases). V dropped 3 bases and J dropped 2 bases, with 9 bases sitting between them. This CDR3 has 13 residues. Germline values: CDR1 SGHRS, CDR2 YFSETQ. The CDR3 protein is CASSSTGTYEQYF. CDR3 nucleotides: TGCGCCAGCAGCTCGACAGGCACCTACGAGCAGTACTTC.

This clonotype was seen only a few times. The V gene is TRBV5-1, the J gene TRBJ2-2; 7 nucleotides line up with TRBD2. The CDR3 has 16 residues. The germline gives CDR1 SGHRS, CDR2 YFSETQ. Losses at the gene ends were 2 bases for V and 6 bases for J; bases not matched to a gene: 10. CDR3 in amino acids: CASSFARTSRSGELFF. CDR3 bases: TGCGCCAGCAGCTTTGCCAGGACTAGTCGGTCCGGGGAGCTGTTTTTT. Variable domain in full (rest from reference TRBV5-1 and TRBJ2-2): KAGVTQTPRYLIKTRGQQVTLSCSPISGHRSVSWYQQTPGQGLQFLFEYFSETQRNKGNFPGRFSGRQFSNSRSEMNVSTLELGDSALYLCASSFARTSRSGELFFGEGSRLTVL.

The chain employs TRBV11-3 and TRBJ2-1; the D gene is possibly TRBD2 (6 bases). Trimming pared 5 bases from V and 8 bases from J, leaving 10 bases between. The germline V gene encodes CDR1 SGHNT and CDR2 YENEEA. The CDR3 loop spans 12 amino acids. The CDR3 bases are TGTGCCAGCAGCGGGGGAGGATATGAGCAGTTCTTC. It yields the protein CASSGGGYEQFF.

V and J are TRBV7-2 and TRBJ2-7, with D unclear. This CDR3 comprises 13 residues. Germline V lookup: CDR1 SGHTA, CDR2 FQGNSA. V dropped 2 bases and J dropped 3 bases, with 8 bases sitting between them. CDR3 loop: CASSLSGLYEQYF. CDR3 bases: TGTGCCAGCAGCTTATCCGGGCTCTACGAGCAGTACTTC.

The rearrangement joins TRBV12-5 to TRBJ2-1, with TRBD2 matching over 8 bases. V was clipped by 2 bases and J by 6 bases; unmatched bases: 9. The germline CDR1 and CDR2 sequences are LGHNT and FRNRAP. The CDR3 totals 16 residues. The CDR3 loop is CASGLSPKRGINEQFF. CDR3 in DNA: TGTGCTAGTGGTTTGTCACCTAAGCGGGGGATCAATGAGCAGTTCTTC.

This chain uses TRBV15 with TRBJ1-4; D possibly corresponds to TRBD1 (5 bases). The CDR3 loop spans 18 amino acids. Trimming left V 3 bases short and J 0 bases short, with 17 bases between. Per germline, CDR1 LNHNV and CDR2 YYDKDF (reference sequence). The CDR3 DNA follows: TGTGCCACCAGCAGGTTGGGGGGGGGACTTGCAACTAATGAAAAACTGTTTTTT. This encodes CATSRLGGGLATNEKLFF. The variable domain in full, completed from reference TRBV15 and TRBJ1-4, reads DAMVIQNPRYQVTQFGKPVTLSCSQTLNHNVMYWYQQKSSQAPKLLFHYYDKDFNNEADTPDNFQSRRPNTSFCFLDIRSPGLGDTAMYLCATSRLGGGLATNEKLFFGSGTQLSVL.

The chain is built from TRBV3-1 and TRBJ1-2, with 7 bases aligning to TRBD1. The CDR3 covers 14 residues. V lost 1 base and J lost 7; bases outside the gene matches: 6. The V gene's germline CDR1 is LGHDT and CDR2 YNNKEL (reference sequence). The CDR3 protein is CASSQATGAGGYTF. CDR3 nucleotides: TGTGCCAGCAGCCAAGCAACAGGGGCCGGTGGCTACACCTTC.

The V gene is TRBV12-3 or TRBV12-4, the J gene TRBJ1-5; D gene ambiguous. Trimming removed 1 base from V and 2 bases from J, with 9 bases in between. The CDR3 length is 15 residues. The CDR3 nucleotides are TGTGCCAGCAGTTTAGGGCTATCAGGCAATCAGCCCCAGCATTTT. Its translation: CASSLGLSGNQPQHF.

The V gene is TRBV5-1, the J gene TRBJ2-3; D might be TRBD1 or TRBD2, each matching 5 bases. The CDR3 is made up of 17 amino acids. Germline-derived CDR1 and CDR2 are SGHRS and YFSETQ. V lost 0 bases to trimming and J lost 2 bases, with 16 bases between them. CDR3 sequence: CASSLAGTGGITDTQYF. CDR3 nucleotide sequence: TGCGCCAGCAGCTTGGCCGGGACCGGAGGTATCACAGATACGCAGTATTTT.

This clonotype is deemed medium-sized. CDR3 nucleotides: TGTGCCAGCAGCTTGGAGACTAGCCCTCGACATGAGCAGTTCTTC. Amino acids: CASSLETSPRHEQFF. The J gene is TRBJ2-1, the V gene TRBV5-6; TRBD2 agrees at 7 bases. The germline CDR1 and CDR2 sequences are SGHDT and YYEEEE. After removal of 0 bases from V and 8 bases from J, the junction contained 8 bases not matched to a gene. CDR3 length: 15 residues.

The V gene is TRBV7-2, the J gene TRBJ2-7, with TRBD2 matching 9 bases. CDR3 length equals 16 residues. V lost 1 base, J lost 6 bases, and 10 bases stayed unmatched. The germline V gene encodes CDR1 SGHTA and CDR2 FQGNSA. The CDR3 reads CASSLDAVAGVGEQYF. The CDR3 nucleotides read TGTGCCAGCAGCTTAGATGCCGTAGCGGGAGTGGGCGAGCAGTACTTC.

V usage is TRBV3-1 and J usage is TRBJ2-2; 14 bases line up with TRBD2. The CDR3 sequence is 17 residues long. The J segment lost 6 bases and the V segment lost 4 bases, leaving 7 bases of the junction unmatched. Germline V gene lookup returns CDR1 LGHDT and CDR2 YNNKEL (reference sequence). The CDR3 DNA is TGTGCCAGCAGCCCGACGGGGACTAGCGGGAGTGCCGGGGAGCTGTTTTTT. Its translation is CASSPTGTSGSAGELFF.

This clonotype was observed a handful of times. Written as DNA, the CDR3 is TGCAGCGTTCAGATCCGGGGTCCTGGGGTGGAGCAGTACTTC. It encodes CSVQIRGPGVEQYF. This chain links TRBV29-1 with TRBJ2-7; possibly TRBD2 for D (5 bases). The CDR3 is 14 residues long. V was trimmed by 5 bases and J by 7 bases, leaving 21 bases between them. Germline assignment: CDR1 SQVTM and CDR2 ANQGSEA.

This clonotype was counted only a few times. The V call is TRBV2, the J call TRBJ2-3; 7 bases agree with TRBD2. V dropped 8 bases and J dropped 1; count of bases not matched to a gene: 9. Germline V CDR1 and CDR2: SNHLY, FYNNEI. The CDR3 runs to 15 residues. CDR3 amino acids: CASGRPAGGTDTQYF. CDR3 DNA: TGTGCCAGCGGTAGACCGGCGGGGGGCACAGATACGCAGTATTTT.

This clonotype has more than one count but fewer than ten. The rearrangement links TRBV4-2 to TRBJ2-2; 7 bases are a match to TRBD2. The CDR3 extends over 16 amino acids. The junction had 9 bases not matched to a gene; V was cut back by 1 base and J by 7 bases. Germline lookup yields CDR1 LGHNA and CDR2 YNFKEQ. The CDR3 region has the DNA TGTGCCAGCAGCCAAGTCGAGGCGGGAGCGGACGGGGAGCTGTTTTTT. It codes for CASSQVEAGADGELFF.